This T cell receptor (beta chain) was sequenced during a study of shared clonotypes between healthy human individuals. CD8 cells classed as naive were CD45RO-negative and positively selected for CCR7, excluding terminally differentiated effector memory CD45RA+ cells. Overall study findings and caveats: Estimated richness values were generally larger in naive subsets than in memory subsets.

This clone was recorded only once. The antigen remains undetermined. The table came from immunoSEQ multiplex PCR; TCRdb's copy has only in-frame clones and leaves some out. The sample has around 2,100,000 clones, less than 95% seen once. Trimming removed 2 bases from V and 4 bases from J; junction bases left unmatched: 8. CDR3 length: 17 residues. Germline CDR1 WNHNN, CDR2 SYGVQD (reference sequence). The chain couples TRBV10-1 to TRBJ2-2; 9 bases line up with TRBD2. This sequence originates from a man aged 18 to 29 in good health. The specimen was naive CD8+ T cells sorted from blood. The CDR3 reads CASSERAGGPVTGELFF. CDR3 DNA: TGCGCCAGCAGTGAGAGGGCGGGAGGGCCTGTCACCGGGGAGCTGTTTTTT.